This TCR beta chain derives from a study of cytomegalovirus exposure and HLA in healthy donors. Study context: There were under 140 million unique TCR beta sequences, drawn from some 180 million T cells, in an earlier analysis. The study's findings and limits: Researchers counted 180 or so TCR beta chains as cytomegalovirus-associated. Fewer N-insertions (relative to the approximately 700-donor mean) were reportedly seen in an Asian-associated ancestry cluster in a later analysis. Testing in vitro showed a few CMV-associated chains specific for CMV antigens.

PCR used 60 Vbeta primers and 13 Jbeta primers. Using immunoSEQ multiplex PCR, the repertoire was profiled, and TCRdb retains in-frame clones only, with some absent. The profile shows about 190,000 clones, 79% of them singletons. CDR3 length: 15 residues. Germline V gene sequence: CDR1 MDHEN, CDR2 SYDVKM. Trimming cost V 8 bases and J 0 bases, with 14 bases left between them. Comments on this clone: Its cognate antigen is unknown.

The TCR was taken from a young woman in good health and CMV-seronegative. The V call is TRBV28, the J call TRBJ1-3, with unresolved D. Sample: PBMCs. The CDR3 DNA reads as TGTGCCAGCCTATATGCACTTGGCTCTGGAAACACCATATATTTT. Amino acid sequence: CASLYALGSGNTIYF.